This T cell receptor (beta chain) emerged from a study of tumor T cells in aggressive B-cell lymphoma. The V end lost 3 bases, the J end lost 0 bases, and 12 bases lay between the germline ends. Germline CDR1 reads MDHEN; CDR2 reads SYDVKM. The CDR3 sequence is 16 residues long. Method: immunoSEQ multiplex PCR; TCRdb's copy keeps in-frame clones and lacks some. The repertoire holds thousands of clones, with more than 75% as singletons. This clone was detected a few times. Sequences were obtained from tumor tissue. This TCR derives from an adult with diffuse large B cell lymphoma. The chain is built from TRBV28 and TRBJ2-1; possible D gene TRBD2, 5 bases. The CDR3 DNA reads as TGTGCCAGCAGTTTTCTATCCAGCGGCTCCTACAATGAGCAGTTCTTC. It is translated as CASSFLSSGSYNEQFF. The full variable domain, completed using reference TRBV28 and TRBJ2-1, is DVKVTQSSRYLVKRTGEKVFLECVQDMDHENMFWYRQDPGLGLRLIYFSYDVKMKEKGDIPEGYSVSREKKERFSLILESASTNQTSMYLCASSFLSSGSYNEQFFGPGTRLTVL.